The TCR beta chain described here comes from a study of blood T cell repertoires in COVID-19. Turning to the study itself: The United States, Italy and Spain were the sources of the acute and convalescent COVID-19 samples.

Source study methods: Cell counts per sample came from amplifying reference gene primers. TCRdb's copy holds only in-frame clones and misses some; the assay was immunoSEQ multiplex PCR. V, J and clone size reflect that table, while D and trimming were determined from the DNA. The repertoire holds approximately 320,000 clones, 65% to 90% seen once, with approximately 7.6% in the top ten. Germline CDR1 reads MDHEN; CDR2 reads SYDVKM. The CDR3 consists of 12 residues. Trimming left V 6 bases short and J 6 bases short, with 11 bases between. The V and J genes are TRBV28 and TRBJ1-1; D uncertain. Sequencing was done on a sample of peripheral blood. The TCR sequence derives from a human donor in a cohort sampled during active COVID-19. CDR3 protein: CASRSIQAEAFF. In DNA form, the CDR3 reads TGTGCCAGCAGATCCATCCAGGCTGAAGCTTTCTTT. Full variable domain (remainder filled in from reference TRBV28 and TRBJ1-1): DVKVTQSSRYLVKRTGEKVFLECVQDMDHENMFWYRQDPGLGLRLIYFSYDVKMKEKGDIPEGYSVSREKKERFSLILESASTNQTSMYLCASRSIQAEAFFGQGTRLTVV.